A selection of T cell receptor beta chains follows, all from one sample in a study of blood T cell repertoires in COVID-19. The repertoire was sequenced with immunoSEQ multiplex PCR; TCRdb's copy has only in-frame clones and lacks some. The sample has approximately 79,000 clones, roughly 80% seen once; the top ten hold 9.5% to 15%. The sequenced sample was peripheral blood. The source of these receptors is a man aged 50 to 59 with COVID-19, enrolled during active disease. The CDR3 runs from the conserved cysteine through the conserved F or W. D genes are given only for firm matches. Expanded clones get a size class; other rows say once, few or many, or leave the size out.

>TRBD2|TRBJ2-1|.|TRBV5-6
TGTGCCAGCAGCTTGGGCGGGAGCGGTAGGGAGCAGTTCTTC
CASSLGGSGREQFF
>TRBD1|TRBJ2-2|many|TRBV24-1
TGTGCCACCAGTGACCCTCGACAGGGGCGCACCGGGGAGCTGTTTTTT
CATSDPRQGRTGELFF
>.|TRBJ1-2|.|TRBV3-1/TRBV3-2
TGTGCCAGCAGCCAAGATCAGGGGCGCTATGGCTACACCTTC
CASSQDQGRYGYTF
>TRBD1|TRBJ2-7|.|TRBV7-9
TGTGCCAGCAGCTTAGCGGGACAGGGGTACGAGCAGTACTTC
CASSLAGQGYEQYF
>TRBD1|TRBJ1-3|.|TRBV4-2
TGTGCCAGCAGCCAAGGGGACAGTATTGGAAACACCATATATTTT
CASSQGDSIGNTIYF
>.|TRBJ1-5|.|TRBV10-3
TGTGCCTCGGGAGATCTGGGCAATCAGCCCCAGCATTTT
CASGDLGNQPQHF
>.|TRBJ2-2|.|TRBV12-3/TRBV12-4
TGTGCCAGCAGTATAACTAGCCCCGGGGAGCTGTTTTTT
CASSITSPGELFF
>TRBD1|TRBJ1-6|.|TRBV5-1
TGCGCTAGCAGCTTACAGACAGGGGGCAATAATTCACCCCTCCACTTT
CASSLQTGGNNSPLHF
>.|TRBJ2-7|.|TRBV3-1/TRBV3-2
TGTGCCAGCAGCCAAGGTGCAGGGGCAGAGCAGTACTTC
CASSQGAGAEQYF
>.|TRBJ1-3|.|TRBV7-9
TGTGCCAGCAGCTTAACTATCTCTGGAAACACCATATATTTT
CASSLTISGNTIYF
>.|TRBJ1-6|.|TRBV9
TGTGCCAGCAGCGTAGGCAGGGATTCACCCCTCCACTTT
CASSVGRDSPLHF
>.|TRBJ1-3|once|TRBV28
TGTGCCAGCAGTCTCCCAGGCACCATATATTTT
CASSLPGTIYF
>TRBD2|TRBJ2-1|.|TRBV6-5
TGTGCCAGCACTAGCGGTAATGAGCAGTTCTTC
CASTSGNEQFF